Shown below are 23 T cell receptor beta chains from a single sample sequenced in a study of shared clonotypes between healthy human individuals. Naive CD8 cells, CD45RO-negative and positively selected for CCR7, excluded terminally differentiated effector memory CD45RA+ cells. Sequencing was performed with immunoSEQ multiplex PCR; in TCRdb, only in-frame clones are kept and a portion is missing. Of around 1.9 million clones in the sample, 90% to 95% were seen once. Sequences were obtained from naive CD8+ T cells from PBMCs. Every receptor here comes from a man aged 18 to 30 in good health. Some clones in this sample may be carry-over from other donors' samples.

CDR3 sequence: CASSLPEQETNYGYTF. The CDR3 DNA sequence: TGTGCCAGCAGCCTCCCTGAACAGGAGACTAACTATGGCTACACCTTC. The chain recombines TRBV7-9 with TRBJ1-2; TRBD1 is a possible D gene (5 bases). V was pared by 5 bases and J by 0 bases, with 16 bases between. The CDR3 runs to 16 residues. In germline, CDR1 is SEHNR, CDR2 FQNEAQ (reference sequence).

Only a few counts were recorded for this clone. The chain employs TRBV30 and TRBJ1-2; 7 nucleotides line up with TRBD1. Trimming cost V 4 bases and J 8 bases; bases outside gene matches: 4. This CDR3 is built from 11 residues. Germline-derived CDR1 and CDR2 are GTSNPN and SVGIG (reference sequence). The CDR3 sequence is CAWTTGAGYTF. Written as DNA, the CDR3 is TGTGCCTGGACCACAGGGGCCGGCTACACCTTC.

The V and J genes are TRBV2 and TRBJ2-7; 8 positions agree with TRBD1. V lost 4 bases to trimming and J lost 2 bases; unmatched junction nucleotides: 1. Per germline, CDR1 SNHLY and CDR2 FYNNEI. The CDR3 is 13 residues long. This CDR3 reads CASSGTGTYEQYF. CDR3 sequence (DNA): TGTGCCAGCAGTGGGACAGGGACCTACGAGCAGTACTTC. The variable domain in full, with the rest retrieved from reference TRBV2 and TRBJ2-7, is EPEVTQTPSHQVTQMGQEVILRCVPISNHLYFYWYRQILGQKVEFLVSFYNNEISEKSEIFDDQFSVERPDGSNFTLKIRSTKLEDSAMYFCASSGTGTYEQYFGPGTRLTVT.

The chain carries TRBV7-3 and TRBJ2-7; D assignment may be TRBD1 or TRBD2 (5 bases each). Germline values: CDR1 SGHTA, CDR2 FQGTGA. The CDR3 totals 13 residues. Trimming left V 4 bases short and J 5 bases short, with 12 bases between. Written as DNA, the CDR3 is TGTGCCAGCAGCTCTCCAATGGGGGACGAGCAGTACTTC. Translating it yields CASSSPMGDEQYF.

The chain is built from TRBV19 and TRBJ2-7, with D unresolved. Germline V gene sequence: CDR1 LNHDA, CDR2 SQIVND (reference sequence). This CDR3 is 14 amino acids long. Between the trimmed V and J ends, which lost 4 bases and 0 bases, there was a span of 10 bases. CDR3 sequence: CASSTDTFSYEQYF. Here the CDR3 DNA reads TGTGCCAGTAGTACCGACACCTTCTCCTACGAGCAGTACTTC.

The J gene is TRBJ1-1, the V gene TRBV25-1; unclear D gene. There are 11 residues in the CDR3. V was pared by 6 bases and J by 3 bases, with 5 bases between. In germline, CDR1 is MGHDK, CDR2 SYGVNS. Here the CDR3 DNA reads TGTGCCAGCAGGGGGTACACTGAAGCTTTCTTT. This encodes CASRGYTEAFF.

The J gene is TRBJ2-1, the V gene TRBV2; D perhaps matches TRBD1 (5 bases). This CDR3 is 11 amino acids long. Germline V gene data show CDR1 as SNHLY and CDR2 as FYNNEI. V gave up 10 bases and J gave up 5 bases, with 9 bases separating them. The CDR3, as DNA: TGTGCCATAGTGACAGACAATGAGCAGTTCTTC. It specifies CAIVTDNEQFF. The complete variable domain, with remaining parts taken from reference TRBV2 and TRBJ2-1, reads EPEVTQTPSHQVTQMGQEVILRCVPISNHLYFYWYRQILGQKVEFLVSFYNNEISEKSEIFDDQFSVERPDGSNFTLKIRSTKLEDSAMYFCAIVTDNEQFFGPGTRLTVL.

The chain couples TRBV27 to TRBJ2-1; possible D gene TRBD1, 6 bases. Germline CDR1 and CDR2: MNHEY and SMNVEV (reference sequence). Trimming left V 7 bases short and J 4 bases short, with 20 bases between. The CDR3 runs 16 residues. The CDR3 DNA sequence: TGTGCCAGCACCCCTGCAGGGGCGTGGGGTTACAATGAGCAGTTCTTC. Its translation: CASTPAGAWGYNEQFF.

CDR3 amino acids: CASSHSPTDMNTEAFF. The CDR3 DNA follows: TGCGCCAGCAGCCATTCCCCGACGGACATGAACACTGAAGCTTTCTTT. The chain recombines TRBV4-1 with TRBJ1-1, with D possibly being TRBD1 (5 bases). V lost 3 bases and J lost 0, with 14 bases in between. Germline V CDR1 and CDR2: MGHRA, YSYEKL. The CDR3 is 16 residues long.

The rearrangement joins TRBV30 to TRBJ2-5; D not certain. The J call could be wrong; TRBJ2-7 is a better fit for the DNA end. Germline V gene data show CDR1 as GTSNPN and CDR2 as SVGIG (reference sequence). This CDR3 comprises 13 residues. CDR3 sequence reads: CAWRGHFPYEQYF. The CDR3 nucleotides are TGTGCCTGGAGGGGTCACTTCCCCTACGAGCAGTACTTC.

This rearrangement joins TRBV28 to TRBJ1-2; 7 bases are a match to TRBD1. Germline V gene sequence: CDR1 MDHEN, CDR2 SYDVKM. The CDR3 covers 15 residues. With 5 bases clipped from V and 2 bases from J, the junction kept 8 bases outside the gene matches. The CDR3 protein is CASSGWQGGNYGYTF. The CDR3 coding sequence is TGTGCCAGCAGTGGATGGCAGGGGGGCAACTATGGCTACACCTTC.

This clone was seen just once. The rearrangement uses TRBV11-2 and TRBJ1-4; D is possibly TRBD1 (6 bases). From germline, CDR1 is SGHAT and CDR2 FQNNGV. V lost 4 bases and J lost 2, with 8 bases in between. The CDR3 consists of 14 residues. This CDR3 reads CASSSDSTNEKLFF. The CDR3 DNA follows: TGTGCCAGCAGCTCGGACAGTACTAATGAAAAACTGTTTTTT.

V and J are TRBV9 and TRBJ1-1; perhaps TRBD1 as D (6 bases). This CDR3 spans 15 amino acids. V lost 4 bases and J 4 bases, leaving 17 bases between the germline ends. CDR1 is SGDLS and CDR2 is YYNGEE in the germline V gene. In DNA, the CDR3 is TGTGCCAGCAGCCTTAGGGGGGGGCAGGGCACTGAAGCTTTCTTT. Residues: CASSLRGGQGTEAFF.

The chain is built from TRBV7-2 and TRBJ2-1, with D tentatively TRBD2 (5 bases). V gave up 1 base and J gave up 3 bases, with 10 bases separating them. CDR1 SGHTA and CDR2 FQGNSA come from the germline V gene. CDR3 length: 15 amino acids. The CDR3 region has the DNA TGTGCCAGCAGCTTAGTTCTGAGCGGCTACAATGAGCAGTTCTTC. Translating it yields CASSLVLSGYNEQFF.

The chain has TRBV7-9 and TRBJ2-7; either TRBD1 or TRBD2 may fit D (5 bases each). V lost 3 bases to trimming and J lost 4 bases, with 22 bases between them. CDR1 SEHNR and CDR2 FQNEAQ come from the germline V gene (reference sequence). The CDR3 consists of 17 residues. The CDR3 region has the DNA TGTGCCAGCAGCTTCAAATCGAGGGGAGACGTTACTTACGAGCAGTACTTC. This translates into CASSFKSRGDVTYEQYF.

The chain uses TRBV6-6 and TRBJ1-5, with TRBD1 matching 11 bases. This CDR3 spans 16 amino acids. Germline CDR1 is MNHNY and CDR2 is SVGAGI (reference sequence). V dropped 4 bases and J dropped 7; count of bases not matched to a gene: 9. The CDR3 region has the DNA TGTGCCAGCAGTTCCCGGGACAGGGGGTCCGGGCAGCCCCAGCATTTT. Translation: CASSSRDRGSGQPQHF.

CDR3 sequence: CSVPIWGEAFF. CDR3 DNA: TGCAGCGTCCCAATATGGGGTGAAGCTTTCTTT. This chain joins TRBV29-1 and TRBJ1-1, with unresolved D. This CDR3 has 11 amino acids. V lost 6 bases and J lost 7, with 12 bases in between. From germline, CDR1 is SQVTM and CDR2 ANQGSEA.

The V and J genes are TRBV5-1 and TRBJ2-5; TRBD2 aligns across 7 bases. CDR3 length: 14 amino acids. V shed 1 base and J 4 bases; nucleotides not matched to a gene: 4. Germline V CDR1 and CDR2: SGHRS, YFSETQ. CDR3 bases: TGCGCCAGCAGCTTGTTGGGGGAGGGAGAGACCCAGTACTTC. It yields the protein CASSLLGEGETQYF. Using reference TRBV5-1 and TRBJ2-5 for the parts outside the CDR3, the full variable domain is KAGVTQTPRYLIKTRGQQVTLSCSPISGHRSVSWYQQTPGQGLQFLFEYFSETQRNKGNFPGRFSGRQFSNSRSEMNVSTLELGDSALYLCASSLLGEGETQYFGPGTRLLVL.

V usage is TRBV28 and J usage is TRBJ2-1; D remains unclear. Trimming cost V 8 bases and J 1 base, with 9 bases left between them. The CDR3 loop spans 13 amino acids. Per germline, CDR1 MDHEN and CDR2 SYDVKM. The CDR3 here is CASQTDSYNEQFF. In DNA, the CDR3 is TGTGCCAGCCAAACGGATTCCTACAATGAGCAGTTCTTC.

This chain connects TRBV29-1 to TRBJ2-7; D unresolved. The CDR3 contains 13 residues. In germline, CDR1 is SQVTM, CDR2 ANQGSEA. The ends were cut back, 2 bases at V and 2 bases at J, with 10 bases in the middle. CDR3 amino acids: CSVELGTPYEQYF. DNA for the CDR3: TGCAGCGTTGAATTAGGAACACCCTACGAGCAGTACTTC.

This chain connects TRBV11-2 to TRBJ1-3; D ambiguous. Germline V gives CDR1 SGHAT, CDR2 FQNNGV. CDR3 size: 17 residues. V dropped 1 base and J dropped 0 bases, with 13 bases sitting between them. The CDR3 region has the DNA TGTGCCAGCAGCTTAGTCTCGTGGTCGAGCTCTGGAAACACCATATATTTT. This encodes CASSLVSWSSSGNTIYF.

This chain connects TRBV6-6 to TRBJ2-5, with TRBD2 matching over 7 bases. Germline V gene data show CDR1 as MNHNY and CDR2 as SVGAGI (reference sequence). This CDR3 has 14 residues. Trimming removed 8 bases from V and 5 bases from J; junction bases left unmatched: 11. CDR3 nucleotide sequence: TGTGCCAGCTGGGAGGGCCACCCCAAGGAGACCCAGTACTTC. Translated, it gives CASWEGHPKETQYF.

The chain recombines TRBV30 with TRBJ2-7; no firm D call. In germline, CDR1 is GTSNPN, CDR2 SVGIG (reference sequence). Trimming shortened V by 1 base and J by 5 bases, and 15 bases separated the two germline ends. The CDR3 runs to 14 residues. CDR3 DNA sequence: TGTGCCTGGAGTGGCCCGGAGTCTGGGGACGAGCAGTACTTC. Protein product: CAWSGPESGDEQYF.